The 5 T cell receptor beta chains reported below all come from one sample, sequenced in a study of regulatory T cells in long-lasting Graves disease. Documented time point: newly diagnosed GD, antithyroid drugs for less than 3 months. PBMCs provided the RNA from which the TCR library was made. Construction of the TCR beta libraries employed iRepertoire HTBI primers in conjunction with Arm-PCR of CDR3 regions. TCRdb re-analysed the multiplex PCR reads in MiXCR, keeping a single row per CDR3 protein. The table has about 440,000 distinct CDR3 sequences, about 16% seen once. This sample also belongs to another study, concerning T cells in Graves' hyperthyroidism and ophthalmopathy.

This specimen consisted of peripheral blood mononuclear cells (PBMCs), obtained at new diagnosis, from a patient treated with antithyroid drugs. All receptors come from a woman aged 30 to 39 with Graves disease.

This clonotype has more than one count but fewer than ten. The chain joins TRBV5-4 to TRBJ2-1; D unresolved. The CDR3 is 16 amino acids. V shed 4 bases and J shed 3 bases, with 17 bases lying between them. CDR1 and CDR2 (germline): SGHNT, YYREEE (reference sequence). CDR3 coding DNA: TGTGCCAGCAGCCCCGGCGGACGAGCCCTCTACAATGAGCAGTTCTTC. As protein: CASSPGGRALYNEQFF.

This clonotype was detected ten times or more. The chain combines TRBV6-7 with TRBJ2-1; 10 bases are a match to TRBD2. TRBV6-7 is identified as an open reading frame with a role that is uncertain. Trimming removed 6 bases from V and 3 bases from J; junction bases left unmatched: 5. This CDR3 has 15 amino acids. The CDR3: CASSPGLANYNEQFF. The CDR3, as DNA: TGTGCCAGCAGCCCGGGACTAGCGAACTACAATGAGCAGTTCTTC.

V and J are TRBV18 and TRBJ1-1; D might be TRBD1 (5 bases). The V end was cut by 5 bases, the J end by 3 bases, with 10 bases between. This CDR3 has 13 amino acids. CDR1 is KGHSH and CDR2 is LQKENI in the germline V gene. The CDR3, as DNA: TGTGCCAGCTCATCGACAGTGGACACTGAAGCTTTCTTT. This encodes CASSSTVDTEAFF.

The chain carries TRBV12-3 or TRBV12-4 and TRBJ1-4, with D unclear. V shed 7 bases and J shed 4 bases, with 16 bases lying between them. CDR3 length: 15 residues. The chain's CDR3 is CASTQRRSFNEKLFF. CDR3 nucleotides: TGTGCCAGCACCCAGAGACGGTCCTTTAATGAAAAACTGTTTTTT.

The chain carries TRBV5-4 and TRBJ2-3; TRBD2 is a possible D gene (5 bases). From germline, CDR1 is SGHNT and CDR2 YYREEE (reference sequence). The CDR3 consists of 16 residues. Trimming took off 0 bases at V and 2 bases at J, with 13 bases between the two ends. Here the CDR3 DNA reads TGTGCCAGCAGCTTGGACCTACTAGTATACACAGATACGCAGTATTTT. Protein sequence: CASSLDLLVYTDTQYF.